This TCR beta chain is from a study of blood T cell repertoires in COVID-19. Germline lookup yields CDR1 SNHLY and CDR2 FYNNEI. This CDR3 has 12 residues. The V end lost 6 bases, the J end lost 5 bases, and 10 bases lay between the germline ends. TCRdb keeps only in-frame clones here, not all; method: immunoSEQ multiplex PCR. The table includes roughly 200,000 clones, 78% detected once. The sequence was obtained from a woman over 75 with active or convalescent COVID-19. Sequencing was done on a sample of peripheral blood. This sequence joins TRBV2 and TRBJ2-5; no clear D. DNA of the CDR3: TGTGCCAGCAGCGAGACTGGGGAGACCCAGTACTTC. Its protein product is CASSETGETQYF.